Presented here are 11 T cell receptor beta chains from one specimen sequenced in a study of cytomegalovirus exposure and HLA in healthy donors. The PCR contained 60 Vbeta and 13 Jbeta primers. Produced via immunoSEQ multiplex PCR; TCRdb's table is partial and in-frame only. This sample yields some 180,000 clones, of which more than 85% are seen a single time; around 0.25% belongs to the top ten. The sample comprised PBMCs. The receptor set was obtained from a girl under three years old in good health and CMV-seronegative.

V gene TRBV27 combines with J gene TRBJ2-7; tentatively, D is TRBD1 (5 bases). Germline CDR1 and CDR2: MNHEY and SMNVEV (reference sequence). The ends were cut back, 5 bases at V and 5 bases at J, with 16 bases in the middle. This CDR3 region has 14 residues. Written as DNA, the CDR3 is TGTGCCAGCAGTCCTACACGTCAGGGTCACGAGCAGTACTTC. It specifies CASSPTRQGHEQYF.

The J gene is TRBJ2-1, the V gene TRBV5-1; TRBD2 agrees at 11 bases. Losses at the gene ends were 4 bases for V and 4 bases for J; bases not matched to a gene: 7. The germline V gene has CDR1 SGHRS and CDR2 YFSETQ. The length of the CDR3 is 16 residues. CDR3 nucleotides: TGCGCCAGCAGCGCGACTAGCGGGATGTATTACAATGAGCAGTTCTTC. Its protein is CASSATSGMYYNEQFF. Variable domain in full (rest from reference TRBV5-1 and TRBJ2-1): KAGVTQTPRYLIKTRGQQVTLSCSPISGHRSVSWYQQTPGQGLQFLFEYFSETQRNKGNFPGRFSGRQFSNSRSEMNVSTLELGDSALYLCASSATSGMYYNEQFFGPGTRLTVL.

V usage is TRBV6-1 and J usage is TRBJ1-3; 8 positions match TRBD1. The germline gives CDR1 MNHNS, CDR2 SASEGT. With 4 bases clipped from V and 3 bases from J, the junction kept 5 bases outside the gene matches. CDR3 length equals 15 residues. The CDR3, as DNA: TGTGCCAGCAGTGCCCAGGGGGCTAGTGGAAACACCATATATTTT. Translation: CASSAQGASGNTIYF.

V usage is TRBV4-3 and J usage is TRBJ2-1; the D is unclear. The germline V gene encodes CDR1 LGHNA and CDR2 YSLEER. The V gene lost 1 base and the J gene lost 9 bases, with 16 bases spanning the gap. The CDR3 contains 15 residues. As DNA, the CDR3 is TGCGCCAGCAGCCAAGCCGACTTATCCTACGGTGAGCAGTTCTTC. This sequence encodes CASSQADLSYGEQFF.

The CDR3 bases are TGTGCCAGCAGCTTGGGGACTAGCGACAATGAGCAGTTCTTC. Encoded protein: CASSLGTSDNEQFF. The chain joins TRBV9 to TRBJ2-1; TRBD2 agrees at 10 bases. Germline V gives CDR1 SGDLS, CDR2 YYNGEE. With V trimmed by 4 bases and J by 5 bases, 3 bases remained unmatched. The CDR3 totals 14 residues. The full variable domain, completed using reference TRBV9 and TRBJ2-1, is DSGVTQTPKHLITATGQRVTLRCSPRSGDLSVYWYQQSLDQGLQFLIQYYNGEERAKGNILERFSAQQFPDLHSELNLSSLELGDSALYFCASSLGTSDNEQFFGPGTRLTVL.

This chain joins TRBV7-9 and TRBJ2-7; TRBD2 matches 15 bases. This CDR3 region has 15 residues. The ends lost 6 bases at V and 4 bases at J; junction bases unmatched: 4. CDR1 and CDR2 (germline): SEHNR, FQNEAQ (reference sequence). The CDR3 nucleotides read TGTGCCAGCAGGCCCGGGACTAGCGGGAGGTACGAGCAGTACTTC. Translation gives CASRPGTSGRYEQYF. Filled out from reference TRBV7-9 and TRBJ2-7, the complete variable domain reads DTGVSQNPRHKITKRGQNVTFRCDPISEHNRLYWYRQTLGQGPEFLTYFQNEAQLEKSRLLSDRFSAERPKGSFSTLEIQRTEQGDSAMYLCASRPGTSGRYEQYFGPGTRLTVT.

The V and J genes are TRBV19 and TRBJ2-1; the D is unclear. CDR3 length equals 15 residues. Trimming shortened V by 6 bases and J by 3 bases, and 15 bases separated the two germline ends. The germline gives CDR1 LNHDA, CDR2 SQIVND (reference sequence). This CDR3 reads CASSPPNDFYNEQFF. The DNA of the CDR3 is TGTGCCAGTAGCCCCCCGAATGACTTCTACAATGAGCAGTTCTTC.

The CDR3 loop reads CASSTPGRGLVQETQYF. The CDR3 coding sequence is TGTGCCAGTAGTACTCCCGGTAGGGGCCTAGTCCAAGAGACCCAGTACTTC. The chain has TRBV19 and TRBJ2-5; tentatively, D is TRBD1 (5 bases). The CDR3 runs to 17 residues. The V gene's germline CDR1 is LNHDA and CDR2 SQIVND (reference sequence). Trimming shortened V by 4 bases and J by 1 base, and 19 bases separated the two germline ends.

The chain recombines TRBV30 with TRBJ2-3; 8 bases are shared with TRBD1. The CDR3 covers 14 residues. Trimming cost V 7 bases and J 2 bases; bases outside gene matches: 8. In germline, CDR1 is GTSNPN, CDR2 SVGIG (reference sequence). For the CDR3, the DNA is TGTGCCTTCAGCCCGGGACAGGTCACAGATACGCAGTATTTT. This encodes CAFSPGQVTDTQYF.

The chain joins TRBV10-3 to TRBJ2-5, with D possibly TRBD2 on 5 matching bases. CDR1 ENHRY and CDR2 SYGVKD come from the germline V gene. V dropped 2 bases and J dropped 2 bases, with 12 bases sitting between them. The CDR3 length is 15 residues. CDR3 amino acids: CAISETAGTQETQYF. The CDR3 DNA reads TGTGCCATCAGTGAGACGGCGGGCACTCAAGAGACCCAGTACTTC.

The gene calls are TRBV5-1 and TRBJ2-7; tentatively, D is TRBD2 (5 bases). From germline, CDR1 is SGHRS and CDR2 YFSETQ. This CDR3 spans 16 amino acids. Trimming cost V 0 bases and J 2 bases, with 15 bases left between them. CDR3 sequence: CASSLDPGIKTYEQYF. The DNA of the CDR3 is TGCGCCAGCAGCTTGGATCCGGGGATTAAAACCTACGAGCAGTACTTC.